The sequence of this T cell receptor beta chain was determined in a study of cytomegalovirus exposure and HLA in healthy donors (dated by TCRdb to about 2017). Some background on the complete study: According to a later analysis, the roughly 130 validation repertoires were produced on the same platform as the 666 repertoires of the first cohort. The study aimed to test whether cataloging public T cell receptors could reveal signatures of past pathogen exposure. Along with the approximately 670-subject first cohort, a separate validation cohort of around 120 different subjects was used. To predict cytomegalovirus infection status, the study brought together high-throughput TCR immunosequencing, statistical association of individual TCRs with disease status, and machine learning. On the study overall, not on this receptor specifically: Three of the identified cytomegalovirus-associated TCR beta chains were confirmed in vitro to be specific for cytomegalovirus antigens. The study listed 150 to 200 TCR beta chains as associated with cytomegalovirus. The authors suggested that the approach could potentially be extended to other disease states and immunological phenotypes. Across donors, most TCR sequences were observed very rarely, whereas some public TCRs were present in many individuals. The classifier was reported to diagnose cytomegalovirus status with high specificity and sensitivity in both the original and validation cohorts. A later analysis had no HLA typing for the validation cohort, so co-occurrence there was scored across all 120 or so repertoires. Of the cluster scores, around 95% were above 0 in a later analysis, which found that TCRs clustered in the first cohort also tended to co-occur in the roughly 130 validation repertoires.

Remarks on this clone: Its antigen remains unidentified. No base quality values were provided; no much bigger clone lies one nucleotide off.

Relative to germline, V is 6 bases shorter and J is 6 bases shorter, with 15 bases between their ends. The germline V gene yields MDHEN for CDR1 and SYDVKM for CDR2. The CDR3 sequence holds 14 residues, the cysteine and phenylalanine included. This entry keeps only the CDR3 DNA: 42 bases, framed from base 1. Preparation of the library involved the immunoSEQ multiplex PCR assay. Turning to the authors' computational methods: A statistical classification framework was built to diagnose cytomegalovirus status from the catalog of TCR beta chain sequences. TCRdb limited this immuneACCESS table to in-frame rearrangements with V and J called. A share of clones is missing; checked studies link under half to unresolved V genes, and the rest is unexplained. For V, J and clone size, that table is used; D and trimming come from the DNA. This sample has 200,000 or so clones in its table, and 87% of those were observed once. The top ten constitute roughly 2% of the sample.

Separate from the roughly 660-subject first cohort, the validation cohort of about 120 subjects was the group to which the donors belonged. The origin of this receptor is a young woman in good health and CMV-seropositive. The receptor chain draws on TRBV28 and TRBJ1-5; the D gene lacks a confident call. Sequencing was carried out using PBMCs. The CDR3 in this case is CASSPSGMAQPQHF. The nucleotide sequence is TGTGCCAGCAGCCCTTCGGGTATGGCTCAGCCCCAGCATTTT. This CDR3, with the reference TRBV28 and TRBJ1-5 proteins standing in past its ends, gives the full variable domain DVKVTQSSRYLVKRTGEKVFLECVQDMDHENMFWYRQDPGLGLRLIYFSYDVKMKEKGDIPEGYSVSREKKERFSLILESASTNQTSMYLCASSPSGMAQPQHFGDGTRLSIL.